What follows are 23 T cell receptor beta chains derived from one specimen sequenced in a study of T cell responses to AZD1222 COVID-19 vaccine. Generated by immunoSEQ multiplex PCR, the TCRdb table keeps only in-frame clones and is missing some. This sample has about 75,000 clones, with approximately 89% found just once. The source material was peripheral blood, sampled 28 days after the second dose of the MenACWY control vaccine. Receptor source: an adult who received the MenACWY meningococcal vaccine as a control.

The genes are TRBV7-2 and TRBJ2-7; D ambiguous. The V gene lost 1 base and the J gene lost 5 bases, with 12 bases spanning the gap. CDR1 SGHTA and CDR2 FQGNSA come from the germline V gene. The CDR3 is 14 amino acids. CDR3 protein: CASSLEVSRNEQYF. For the CDR3, the DNA is TGTGCCAGCAGCTTAGAGGTCTCCAGGAACGAGCAGTACTTC.

This chain connects TRBV5-4 to TRBJ2-7; possibly TRBD1 for D (5 bases). The CDR3 extends over 13 amino acids. With 3 bases removed from V and 3 bases from J, the gap between germline ends came to 10 bases. Germline CDR1 SGHNT, CDR2 YYREEE (reference sequence). The chain's CDR3 is CASSSQGHYEQYF. The CDR3 nucleotides are TGTGCCAGCAGCTCCCAGGGTCACTACGAGCAGTACTTC.

The rearrangement uses TRBV19 and TRBJ1-4, with 8 bases aligning to TRBD1. Per the germline V gene, CDR1 is LNHDA and CDR2 is SQIVND (reference sequence). The trim removed 4 bases at V and 7 bases at J, leaving 8 bases unmatched. This CDR3 comprises 15 residues. The CDR3 protein is CASSTRQGRREKLFF. DNA of the CDR3: TGTGCCAGTAGTACCAGACAGGGGAGGCGTGAAAAACTGTTTTTT.

V usage is TRBV30 and J usage is TRBJ1-1; D is possibly TRBD1 (6 bases). The CDR3 is made up of 14 amino acids. V dropped 4 bases and J dropped 1 base, with 13 bases sitting between them. Germline assignment: CDR1 GTSNPN and CDR2 SVGIG (reference sequence). In DNA form, the CDR3 reads TGTGCCTGGACCCCCGGACAGCCGAACACTGAAGCTTTCTTT. This gives the protein CAWTPGQPNTEAFF.

The gene calls are TRBV6-5 and TRBJ1-2, with D possibly TRBD1 on 6 matching bases. Trimming left V 4 bases short and J 6 bases short, with 12 bases between. Germline CDR1 MNHEY, CDR2 SVGAGI. The CDR3 loop spans 13 amino acids. The CDR3 reads CASSFMGGDGYTF. Here the CDR3 DNA reads TGTGCCAGCAGTTTTATGGGGGGCGATGGCTACACCTTC.

The V gene is TRBV9, the J gene TRBJ2-3, with D tentatively TRBD1 (5 bases). This CDR3 spans 15 amino acids. Trimming took 0 bases from V and 5 from J, leaving 13 bases between them. Germline V CDR1 and CDR2: SGDLS, YYNGEE. In DNA form, the CDR3 reads TGTGCCAGCAGCGTAGAAGGGCAGGGTAAAGATACGCAGTATTTT. Its protein is CASSVEGQGKDTQYF.

The chain employs TRBV6-5 and TRBJ1-2, with D possibly being TRBD1 (6 bases). The CDR3 runs to 14 residues. Germline V CDR1 and CDR2: MNHEY, SVGAGI. V was cut by 7 bases and J by 3 bases, with 15 bases left in between. The CDR3 region is CASTKGAGDYGYTF. The CDR3 DNA reads TGTGCCAGCACAAAGGGTGCAGGGGACTATGGCTACACCTTC.

The chain recombines TRBV5-4 with TRBJ1-1; no clear D gene. This CDR3 contains 12 residues. Trimming removed 0 bases at V and 0 bases at J, with 0 bases between. Germline CDR1 SGHNT, CDR2 YYREEE (reference sequence). Here the CDR3 reads CASSLVNTEAFF. CDR3 coding DNA: TGTGCCAGCAGCTTGGTGAACACTGAAGCTTTCTTT.

This chain joins TRBV6-5 and TRBJ2-1, with 7 positions matching TRBD2. V was pared by 5 bases and J by 4 bases, with 8 bases of the junction left unmatched. Germline V gene lookup returns CDR1 MNHEY and CDR2 SVGAGI. The CDR3 consists of 15 residues. The CDR3 reads CASSIRLAAYNEQFF. The CDR3 region has the DNA TGTGCCAGCAGTATCCGACTAGCAGCTTACAATGAGCAGTTCTTC.

The V call is TRBV6-5, the J call TRBJ2-3; maybe TRBD1 (6 bases). Germline V gene lookup returns CDR1 MNHEY and CDR2 SVGAGI. V gave up 4 bases and J gave up 5 bases, with 7 bases separating them. The CDR3 sequence is 12 residues long. The CDR3 sequence: CASSSRGDTQYF. In DNA, the CDR3 is TGTGCCAGCAGTTCCAGGGGAGATACGCAGTATTTT.

This rearrangement joins TRBV12-2 to TRBJ2-6; the table assigns TRBD1, which was not confirmed against the DNA. TRBV12-2 is a recognized pseudogene. The CDR3 is 13 amino acids. CDR3 sequence: CASRLWGINVLTF. In nucleotides, the CDR3 is TGTGCAAGTCGCTTATGGGGCATCAACGTCCTGACTTTC.

The chain carries TRBV6-6 and TRBJ1-2; maybe TRBD1 (6 bases). The CDR3 length is 16 residues. Germline V gene lookup returns CDR1 MNHNY and CDR2 SVGAGI (reference sequence). V lost 2 bases, J lost 4 bases, and 17 bases lay in between. The CDR3 coding sequence is TGTGCCAGCAGTTACCTGACTGGGACAAGTATCTATGGCTACACCTTC. Encoded protein: CASSYLTGTSIYGYTF.

The chain employs TRBV29-1 and TRBJ2-3, with 8 bases identical to TRBD1. V dropped 4 bases and J dropped 9; count of bases not matched to a gene: 6. The CDR3 runs 12 residues. Germline assignment: CDR1 SQVTM and CDR2 ANQGSEA. DNA for the CDR3: TGCAGCGTTGTGCAGGGGGCTGGGACGCAGTATTTT. Translation gives CSVVQGAGTQYF.

The J gene is TRBJ2-7, the V gene TRBV2; D possibly uses TRBD1 or TRBD2 (7 bases each). The CDR3 spans 14 residues. Trimming removed 6 bases at V and 5 bases at J, with 17 bases between. The V gene's germline CDR1 is SNHLY and CDR2 FYNNEI. CDR3 nucleotides: TGTGCCAGCAGCGGAGGGAGGGGGCAAGACGAGCAGTACTTC. This encodes CASSGGRGQDEQYF.

This chain joins TRBV7-3 and TRBJ1-1; D remains unclear. The V end lost 2 bases, the J end lost 1 base, and 8 bases lay between the germline ends. This CDR3 comprises 14 residues. From germline, CDR1 is SGHTA and CDR2 FQGTGA. CDR3: CASSLGHSNTEAFF. The CDR3 DNA reads TGTGCCAGCAGCTTAGGTCACTCGAACACTGAAGCTTTCTTT. The full variable domain, rest sourced from reference TRBV7-3 and TRBJ1-1, is GAGVSQTPSNKVTEKGKYVELRCDPISGHTALYWYRQSLGQGPEFLIYFQGTGAADDSGLPNDRFFAVRPEGSVSTLKIQRTERGDSAVYLCASSLGHSNTEAFFGQGTRLTVV.

The chain links TRBV9 to TRBJ1-1; tentatively, D is TRBD1 (5 bases). Trimming removed 4 bases at V and 5 bases at J, with 15 bases between. The CDR3 totals 14 residues. Germline lookup yields CDR1 SGDLS and CDR2 YYNGEE. The CDR3 region has the DNA TGTGCCAGCAGCACAACAGGAGGGAGAACTGAAGCTTTCTTT. Its protein product is CASSTTGGRTEAFF.

This clone was observed a single time. The chain has TRBV28 and TRBJ2-1, with D unresolved. The germline V and J ends were trimmed by 3 bases and 10 bases, with 7 bases remaining between them. Germline V gives CDR1 MDHEN, CDR2 SYDVKM. This CDR3 is 11 amino acids long. The DNA of the CDR3 is TGTGCCAGCAGTTTTCGAGGCGAGCAGTTCTTC. It codes for CASSFRGEQFF.

V is TRBV4-1 and J is TRBJ1-1, with no clear D. This CDR3 spans 15 amino acids. The germline V and J ends were trimmed by 0 bases and 7 bases, with 15 bases remaining between them. The germline gives CDR1 MGHRA, CDR2 YSYEKL. The CDR3 loop is CASSQDITYGDEAFF. The DNA for the CDR3 is TGCGCCAGCAGCCAAGATATAACCTATGGGGATGAAGCTTTCTTT.

This clone has only a few counts. The rearrangement uses TRBV10-2 and TRBJ2-1; 7 positions match TRBD1. This CDR3 is built from 16 residues. The V gene end was trimmed by 3 bases and the J gene end by 3 bases; junction bases not matched to a gene: 8. Germline CDR1 and CDR2: WSHSY and SAAADI. The CDR3 DNA is TGCGCCAGCAGTGAATATCCCGGGACAGTCTACAATGAGCAGTTCTTC. It encodes CASSEYPGTVYNEQFF.

A word on this clone: Other nucleotide sequences in the sample specify the same CDR3. The chain recombines TRBV30 with TRBJ1-5; no definite D call. The CDR3 sequence is 11 residues long. V lost 0 bases, J lost 6 bases, and 3 bases lay in between. From germline, CDR1 is GTSNPN and CDR2 SVGIG (reference sequence). CDR3 loop: CAWSVGQPQHF. DNA of the CDR3: TGTGCCTGGAGTGTGGGTCAGCCCCAGCATTTT.

The chain is built from TRBV19 and TRBJ2-2, with 8 positions matching TRBD1. Germline V gives CDR1 LNHDA, CDR2 SQIVND (reference sequence). J lost 6 bases, V lost 7 bases, and 7 bases had no gene match. CDR3 length: 14 amino acids. The CDR3 DNA reads as TGTGCCAGTATTAAACAGGGGGTGTCCGGGGAGCTGTTTTTT. This gives the protein CASIKQGVSGELFF. The full variable domain, completed using reference TRBV19 and TRBJ2-2, is DGGITQSPKYLFRKEGQNVTLSCEQNLNHDAMYWYRQDPGQGLRLIYYSQIVNDFQKGDIAEGYSVSREKKESFPLTVTSAQKNPTAFYLCASIKQGVSGELFFGEGSRLTVL.

The table lists this clone with a few counts. CDR3 sequence reads: CASSDGTASNQPQHF. CDR3 nucleotides: TGTGCCAGCAGTGACGGGACAGCAAGCAATCAGCCCCAGCATTTT. J is TRBJ1-5 and V is TRBV6-1; 7 bases align to TRBD1. Losses at the gene ends were 3 bases for V and 1 base for J; bases not matched to a gene: 3. Germline CDR1 is MNHNS and CDR2 is SASEGT. The CDR3 is made up of 15 amino acids.

CDR3 region: CASSLFPGMSSYEQYF. The CDR3 DNA reads TGTGCCAGCAGCTTGTTCCCGGGGATGAGCTCCTACGAGCAGTACTTC. V and J are TRBV4-2 and TRBJ2-7; D perhaps matches TRBD2 (5 bases). V gave up 5 bases and J gave up 0 bases, with 17 bases separating them. The CDR3 is made up of 16 amino acids. In germline, CDR1 is LGHNA, CDR2 YNFKEQ.